This paragraph reports one T cell receptor beta chain. This sample is part of a study of blood T cell repertoires in COVID-19. Clones were sequenced by immunoSEQ multiplex PCR, and TCRdb holds only the in-frame ones, with some missing. The sample consists of under 150,000 clones, 85% of them appearing once. The V gene's germline CDR1 is SGHRS and CDR2 YFSETQ. V shed 4 bases and J shed 4 bases, with 15 bases lying between them. The CDR3 sequence is 14 residues long. Sequenced: peripheral blood. This sequence was found in a human donor in a cohort sampled during active COVID-19. This chain links TRBV5-1 with TRBJ2-7, with unresolved D. The CDR3 DNA follows: TGCGCCAGCAGCCCGACGGGTGGAACGTACGAGCAGTACTTC. It is translated as CASSPTGGTYEQYF.